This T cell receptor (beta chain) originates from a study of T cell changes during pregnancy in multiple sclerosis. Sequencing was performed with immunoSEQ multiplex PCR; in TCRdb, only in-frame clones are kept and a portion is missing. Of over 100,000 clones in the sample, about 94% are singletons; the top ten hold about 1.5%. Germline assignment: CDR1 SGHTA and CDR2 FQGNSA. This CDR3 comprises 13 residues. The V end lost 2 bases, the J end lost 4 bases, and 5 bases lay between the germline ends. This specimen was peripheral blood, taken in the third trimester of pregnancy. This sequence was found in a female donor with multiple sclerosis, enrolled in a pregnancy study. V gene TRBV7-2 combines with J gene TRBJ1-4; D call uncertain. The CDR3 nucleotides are TGTGCCAGCAGCTTAAGCCTTAATGAAAAACTGTTTTTT. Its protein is CASSLSLNEKLFF.